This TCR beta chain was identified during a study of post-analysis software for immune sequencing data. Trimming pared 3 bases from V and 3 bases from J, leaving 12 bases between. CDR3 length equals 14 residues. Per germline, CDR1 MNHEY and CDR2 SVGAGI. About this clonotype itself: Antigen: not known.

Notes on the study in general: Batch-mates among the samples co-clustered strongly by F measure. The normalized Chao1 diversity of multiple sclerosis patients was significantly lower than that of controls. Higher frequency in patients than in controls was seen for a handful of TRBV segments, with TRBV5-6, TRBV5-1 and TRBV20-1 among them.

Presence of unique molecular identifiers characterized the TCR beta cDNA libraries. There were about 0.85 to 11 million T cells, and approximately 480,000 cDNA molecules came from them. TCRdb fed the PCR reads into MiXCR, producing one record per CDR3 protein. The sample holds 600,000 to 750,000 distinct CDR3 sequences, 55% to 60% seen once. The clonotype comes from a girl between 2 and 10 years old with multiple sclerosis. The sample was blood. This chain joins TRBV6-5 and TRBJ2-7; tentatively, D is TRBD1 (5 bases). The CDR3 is CASSYVQGVYEQYF. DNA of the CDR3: TGTGCCAGCAGTTATGTTCAGGGCGTCTACGAGCAGTACTTC.